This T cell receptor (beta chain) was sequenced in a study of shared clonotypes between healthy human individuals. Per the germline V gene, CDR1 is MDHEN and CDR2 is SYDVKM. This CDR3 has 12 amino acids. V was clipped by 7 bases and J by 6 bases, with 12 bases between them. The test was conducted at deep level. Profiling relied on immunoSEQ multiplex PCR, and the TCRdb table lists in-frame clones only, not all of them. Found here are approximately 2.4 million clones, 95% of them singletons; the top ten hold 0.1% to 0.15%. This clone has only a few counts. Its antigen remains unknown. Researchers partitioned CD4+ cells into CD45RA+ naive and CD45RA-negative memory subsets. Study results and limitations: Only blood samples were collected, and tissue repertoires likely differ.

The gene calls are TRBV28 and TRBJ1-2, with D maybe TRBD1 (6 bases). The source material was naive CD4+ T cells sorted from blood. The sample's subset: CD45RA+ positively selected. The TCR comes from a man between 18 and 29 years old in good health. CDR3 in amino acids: CASTSTGDGYTF. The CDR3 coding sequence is TGTGCCAGCACTTCGACAGGTGATGGCTACACCTTC.